This T cell receptor beta chain was recovered during a study of shared clonotypes between healthy human individuals. Across the study: Every donor yielded three CD4 naive, three CD4 memory, two CD8 naive and one CD8 memory plate. Notes on the study in general: Clonotype sharing across a few donors was observed for around 5% of naive CD4 clonotypes.

In the authors' workflow: Sequence data from immunoSEQ were junction-only and lacked quality scores; consequently, filtering differed. Data came from immunoSEQ multiplex PCR; TCRdb stores just in-frame clones and leaves some out. V and J calls and clone size are given by that table; D and trimming were obtained from the DNA. The sample carries approximately 350,000 clones, 90% to 97% recorded once. The healthy adult donors were HIV-negative and reported no recent acute infections or vaccinations. To note about this clone: Its matching antigen is unknown.

Trimming left V 6 bases short and J 5 bases short, with 2 bases between. Germline V gene sequence: CDR1 MNHEY, CDR2 SVGAGI. This CDR3 is 10 amino acids long. The specimen was memory CD8+ T cells sorted from blood. Noted subset: CD45RO+ cells pooled with CCR7-negative TemRA cells. The chain is built from TRBV6-5 and TRBJ1-5; D is unresolved. The sequence derives from a man under 40 in good health. CDR3 DNA: TGTGCCAGCAGGTATCAGCCCCAGCATTTT. Translation: CASRYQPQHF.